Below, 30 T cell receptor beta chains from the same sample are listed, as sequenced in a study of T cells in Graves' hyperthyroidism and ophthalmopathy. Regions amplified from RNA transcripts were the TCR beta CDR3 regions. HTBI primers were employed in a first-round RT-PCR of the TCR CDR3. MiXCR, run by TCRdb on the multiplex PCR reads, gives a single entry per CDR3 protein. Among hundreds of thousands of distinct CDR3 sequences listed, roughly a sixth were seen once. The sequencing sample was made of blood. These receptors came from a woman between 18 and 30 years old with Graves' ophthalmopathy.

This clonotype was recorded at least ten times. This chain connects TRBV6-1 to TRBJ2-1; no clear D gene. The CDR3 extends over 13 amino acids. Trimming took 4 bases from V and 10 from J, leaving 14 bases between them. Germline V CDR1 and CDR2: MNHNS, SASEGT. The DNA for the CDR3 is TGTGCCAGCAGTGTCTGGCAGCAAAGAGAGCAGTTCTTC. Encoded protein: CASSVWQQREQFF.

This chain uses TRBV9 with TRBJ2-7; 9 bases agree with TRBD1. The V gene end was trimmed by 0 bases and the J gene end by 2 bases; junction bases not matched to a gene: 0. The length of the CDR3 is 14 residues. Germline CDR1 and CDR2: SGDLS and YYNGEE. CDR3 sequence (DNA): TGTGCCAGCAGCGTAGGGACAGGGGCCTACGAGCAGTACTTC. It encodes CASSVGTGAYEQYF.

This clonotype has only a few counts. The chain carries TRBV12-3 or TRBV12-4 and TRBJ2-7; either TRBD1 or TRBD2 may supply D (5 bases each). With 4 bases removed from V and 3 bases from J, the gap between germline ends came to 10 bases. This CDR3 spans 13 amino acids. This CDR3 is CASSSWDLYEQYF. CDR3 nucleotides: TGTGCCAGCAGTTCCTGGGACCTCTACGAGCAGTACTTC.

The chain's CDR3 is CASRDGNEKLFF. Here the CDR3 DNA reads TGTGCCAGCAGGGACGGGAATGAAAAACTGTTTTTT. The chain joins TRBV28 to TRBJ1-4; D unresolved. CDR1 and CDR2 from the germline V gene are MDHEN and SYDVKM. Trimming removed 6 bases from V and 5 bases from J, with 7 bases in between. The CDR3 loop spans 12 amino acids.

This clonotype was detected ten times or more. The chain joins TRBV2 to TRBJ2-1; D is undetermined. This CDR3 contains 11 residues. V was shortened by 4 bases and J by 6 bases, with 4 bases between the two germline ends. Germline lookup yields CDR1 SNHLY and CDR2 FYNNEI. The CDR3 protein is CASSVLNEQFF. For the CDR3, the DNA is TGTGCCAGCAGTGTCCTCAATGAGCAGTTCTTC.

In this sample, this clonotype turned up a few times. This rearrangement joins TRBV6-2 or TRBV6-3 to TRBJ2-3; perhaps TRBD1 as D (6 bases). The germline V gene has CDR1 MNHEY and CDR2 SVGEGT. V lost 8 bases, J lost 2 bases, and 17 bases lay in between. The CDR3 loop spans 15 amino acids. CDR3 DNA sequence: TGTGCCAGCTACCAGAGGGGGTCTCCCACAGATACGCAGTATTTT. It specifies CASYQRGSPTDTQYF.

The genes are TRBV19 and TRBJ2-5; 8 bases are a match to TRBD1. Germline assignment: CDR1 LNHDA and CDR2 SQIVND (reference sequence). This CDR3 spans 16 amino acids. The V gene end was trimmed by 5 bases and the J gene end by 2 bases; junction bases not matched to a gene: 10. The CDR3 nucleotides read TGTGCCAGTAGTCCAATAGGACAGGGTCGTCAAGAGACCCAGTACTTC. Protein: CASSPIGQGRQETQYF.

This chain connects TRBV20-1 to TRBJ1-1, with D possibly matching TRBD1 (5 bases). There are 12 residues in the CDR3. Trimming cost V 1 base and J 8 bases, with 11 bases left between them. Germline CDR1 reads DFQATT; CDR2 reads SNEGSKA (reference sequence). DNA of the CDR3: TGCAGTGCTAGAGGGGGGGGGGGGGAAGCTTTCTTT. Translation gives CSARGGGGEAFF.

The chain joins TRBV5-1 to TRBJ2-1; D might be TRBD1 (6 bases). The CDR3 length is 16 residues. The V gene's germline CDR1 is SGHRS and CDR2 YFSETQ. V was clipped by 0 bases and J by 4 bases, with 14 bases between them. The CDR3 is CASSLGGSGVYNEQFF. The CDR3 region has the DNA TGCGCCAGCAGCTTGGGGGGCTCAGGGGTATACAATGAGCAGTTCTTC.

This clonotype was picked up many times. The CDR3 region has the DNA TGTGCCAGCAGTGTTCGACTACAGGGACCCTATGGCTACACCTTC. Protein product: CASSVRLQGPYGYTF. V usage is TRBV6-1 and J usage is TRBJ1-2; TRBD1 is a possible D gene (6 bases). Looked up from germline, CDR1 is MNHNS and CDR2 is SASEGT. The CDR3 is 15 residues long. Trimming took 4 bases from V and 4 from J, leaving 16 bases between them.

This chain links TRBV28 with TRBJ2-2; the D gene is possibly TRBD1 (6 bases). Germline CDR1 reads MDHEN; CDR2 reads SYDVKM. The germline V and J ends were trimmed by 1 base and 7 bases, with 22 bases remaining between them. The CDR3 is 18 residues long. The CDR3 nucleotides read TGTGCCAGCAGTTTATCCCAAATTAACAGGGTTACCGGCGGGGAGCTGTTTTTT. The encoded protein is CASSLSQINRVTGGELFF.

Of note for this clonotype: This may stem from a read error, because a much larger clone lies one nucleotide away. The rearrangement uses TRBV28 and TRBJ2-7, with a tentative D call TRBD2 (6 bases). Germline CDR1 reads MDHEN; CDR2 reads SYDVKM. CDR3 size: 14 residues. CDR3 region: CAGSWALAEYEQYF. For the CDR3, the DNA is TGTGCCGGCAGTTGGGCACTAGCAGAATACGAGCAGTACTTC. The whole variable domain, remainder taken from reference TRBV28 and TRBJ2-7, is DVKVTQSSRYLVKRTGEKVFLECVQDMDHENMFWYRQDPGLGLRLIYFSYDVKMKEKGDIPEGYSVSREKKERFSLILESASTNQTSMYLCAGSWALAEYEQYFGPGTRLTVT.

This clonotype was counted between two and nine times. The chain employs TRBV7-2 and TRBJ1-4, with 10 bases aligning to TRBD1. CDR3 size: 15 residues. The junction had 8 bases not matched to a gene; V was cut back by 6 bases and J by 7 bases. The V gene's germline CDR1 is SGHTA and CDR2 FQGNSA. The CDR3 is CASSPWTGGSEKLFF. The CDR3 coding sequence is TGTGCCAGCAGTCCCTGGACAGGGGGGAGTGAAAAACTGTTTTTT.

The rearrangement joins TRBV4-1 to TRBJ1-6; D is unclear. Trimming shortened V by 1 base and J by 6 bases, and 13 bases separated the two germline ends. The CDR3 has 16 residues. Germline lookup yields CDR1 MGHRA and CDR2 YSYEKL. The DNA for the CDR3 is TGCGCCAGCAGCCAAGGTTCTGGGAGATTTAATTCACCCCTCCACTTT. As protein: CASSQGSGRFNSPLHF.

A few counts support this clonotype. The V and J genes are TRBV12-3 or TRBV12-4 and TRBJ1-3; D is unresolved. V gave up 8 bases and J gave up 2 bases, with 4 bases separating them. The CDR3 totals 11 residues. The CDR3 DNA reads as TGTGCCAGCGGTGCTGGAAACACCATATATTTT. This translates into CASGAGNTIYF.

This clonotype was seen many times. The CDR3 region has the DNA TGCAGTGCTAGAGGGCCGAACTACGAGCAGTACTTC. It translates to CSARGPNYEQYF. This rearrangement joins TRBV20-1 to TRBJ2-7; D ambiguous. The length of the CDR3 is 12 residues. Looked up from germline, CDR1 is DFQATT and CDR2 is SNEGSKA (reference sequence). The germline V and J ends were trimmed by 1 base and 3 bases, with 7 bases remaining between them.

This clonotype was detected ten times or more. This chain connects TRBV2 to TRBJ1-4, with D maybe TRBD1 (6 bases). Germline CDR1 SNHLY, CDR2 FYNNEI. Trimming left V 2 bases short and J 1 base short, with 14 bases between. This CDR3 spans 17 amino acids. The CDR3 reads CASSERFPDRTNEKLFF. CDR3 bases: TGTGCCAGCAGTGAAAGGTTCCCGGACAGAACTAATGAAAAACTGTTTTTT.

The chain links TRBV10-3 to TRBJ1-4, with a possible D match to TRBD1 (6 bases). The CDR3 is 19 residues long. The germline V and J ends were trimmed by 5 bases and 13 bases, with 35 bases remaining between them. The germline V gene has CDR1 ENHRY and CDR2 SYGVKD. The CDR3 loop reads CAISPGGGTGPAGLGRLFF. CDR3 DNA: TGTGCCATCAGTCCCGGGGGGGGCACAGGGCCTGCCGGATTGGGGCGACTGTTTTTT.

A few counts support this clonotype. The chain couples TRBV5-1 to TRBJ2-5, with D possibly TRBD2 on 7 matching bases. Germline values: CDR1 SGHRS, CDR2 YFSETQ. This CDR3 is 17 amino acids long. Trimming shortened V by 1 base and J by 5 bases, and 21 bases separated the two germline ends. The CDR3 loop reads CASSLTEAGALGETQYF. CDR3 sequence (DNA): TGCGCCAGCAGCTTGACGGAGGCGGGGGCCCTTGGGGAGACCCAGTACTTC.

The V and J genes are TRBV6-1 and TRBJ2-5, with D unresolved. Trimming took off 4 bases at V and 1 base at J, with 7 bases between the two ends. The CDR3 consists of 13 residues. CDR1 MNHNS and CDR2 SASEGT come from the germline V gene. The CDR3 nucleotides read TGTGCCAGCAGTGGGCAGATCCAAGAGACCCAGTACTTC. It translates to CASSGQIQETQYF.

The chain recombines TRBV12-3 or TRBV12-4 with TRBJ2-1; D gene ambiguous. This CDR3 spans 12 amino acids. V gave up 6 bases and J gave up 10 bases, with 13 bases separating them. CDR3 nucleotides: TGTGCCAGCAGGGGAAGGGCAGTAGAGCAGTTCTTC. It encodes CASRGRAVEQFF.

This clonotype was seen repeatedly, ten times or more. The chain links TRBV28 to TRBJ2-1; 11 positions match TRBD2. This CDR3 region has 15 residues. The V segment lost 4 bases and the J segment 5 bases; nucleotides outside the gene matches: 4. CDR1 is MDHEN, CDR2 SYDVKM, per germline. CDR3 protein: CASSSSGGPNNEQFF. The CDR3 DNA sequence: TGTGCCAGCAGTTCTAGCGGGGGGCCAAACAATGAGCAGTTCTTC.

This clonotype was recorded many times. This sequence joins TRBV7-6 and TRBJ1-4, with unresolved D. The CDR3 runs to 14 residues. With 0 bases removed from V and 7 bases from J, the gap between germline ends came to 9 bases. Germline CDR1 reads SGHVS; CDR2 reads FNYEAQ. The CDR3 loop reads CASSLAAGAEKLFF. The DNA for the CDR3 is TGTGCCAGCAGCTTAGCGGCGGGCGCTGAAAAACTGTTTTTT.

This clonotype was detected only a few times. A much larger clone differs from this one at a single base, so this may be a read error. The V call is TRBV7-8, the J call TRBJ1-1; 10 nucleotides line up with TRBD1. The CDR3 covers 16 residues. In germline, CDR1 is SGHVS, CDR2 FQNEAQ. The CDR3 loop reads CVSSLGWTGGNTEAFF. CDR3 nucleotide sequence: TGTGTCAGCAGCTTAGGATGGACAGGGGGGAACACTGAAGCTTTCTTT.

This clonotype was recorded a few times. The J gene is TRBJ1-1, the V gene TRBV10-3; D is perhaps TRBD1 (6 bases). Germline V CDR1 and CDR2: ENHRY, SYGVKD. V was cut by 7 bases and J by 0 bases, with 12 bases left in between. The CDR3 has 14 amino acids. The CDR3 DNA is TGTGCCATCATGACGGACAGCCTGAACACTGAAGCTTTCTTT. Translating gives CAIMTDSLNTEAFF.

The chain combines TRBV4-2 with TRBJ1-3, with TRBD1 as a possible D gene (6 bases). Germline V gene lookup returns CDR1 LGHNA and CDR2 YNFKEQ. V was trimmed by 5 bases and J by 8 bases, leaving 16 bases between them. The CDR3 runs to 14 residues. The CDR3 loop reads CASSRVGASDTIYF. The DNA of the CDR3 is TGTGCCAGCAGCAGAGTGGGGGCGTCGGACACCATATATTTT.

The chain uses TRBV5-8 and TRBJ2-5; 9 nucleotides agree with TRBD1. With V trimmed by 5 bases and J by 2 bases, 13 bases remained unmatched. Germline V CDR1 and CDR2: SGHTS, YDEGEE. The CDR3 has 17 residues. The CDR3 DNA follows: TGTGCCAGCAGTAACCCGGGGGGACAGGGCCATCAAGAGACCCAGTACTTC. Protein sequence: CASSNPGGQGHQETQYF.

This clonotype was seen a handful of times. The chain is built from TRBV28 and TRBJ1-4; 7 positions agree with TRBD1. After removal of 6 bases from V and 7 bases from J, the junction contained 14 bases not matched to a gene. CDR1 is MDHEN, CDR2 SYDVKM, per germline. The CDR3 length is 16 residues. CDR3 coding DNA: TGTGCCAGCAGCGGCACGAAACAGGGGCTCGGTGAAAAACTGTTTTTT. It translates to CASSGTKQGLGEKLFF.

This clonotype was recorded a few times. The chain recombines TRBV4-1 with TRBJ2-7, with D tentatively TRBD1 or TRBD2 (7 bases each). V gave up 1 base and J gave up 4 bases, with 11 bases separating them. CDR1 MGHRA and CDR2 YSYEKL come from the germline V gene. This CDR3 has 14 amino acids. The CDR3 nucleotides are TGCGCCAGCAGCCAAGCGGGGGGACAGTACGAGCAGTACTTC. Its protein is CASSQAGGQYEQYF.

This clonotype occurred many times. V usage is TRBV11-2 and J usage is TRBJ2-5, with D uncertain. Germline CDR1 and CDR2: SGHAT and FQNNGV. The CDR3 is 13 residues long. V lost 8 bases, J lost 9 bases, and 19 bases lay in between. The CDR3 DNA is TGTGCCAGCTGGAACCCCAGTAATCGGGCCCAGTACTTC. Amino acids: CASWNPSNRAQYF.